Below, 25 T cell receptor beta chains from the same sample are listed, as sequenced in a study of T cells in Graves' hyperthyroidism and ophthalmopathy. Amplification of TCR beta CDR3 regions used RNA as the template. During a first-round RT-PCR of the TCR CDR3, the HTBI primer set was used. TCRdb analysed the multiplex PCR reads with MiXCR anew, one entry per CDR3 protein. The table records more than 500,000 distinct CDR3 sequences, 12% to 15% of them present only once. The sample was blood. These receptors were obtained from a woman between 40 and 50 years old with Graves' hyperthyroidism.

This clonotype was seen a few times. V gene TRBV6-1 combines with J gene TRBJ1-5; D remains unclear. This CDR3 comprises 15 residues. V lost 2 bases and J lost 2, with 10 bases in between. Germline V gene lookup returns CDR1 MNHNS and CDR2 SASEGT. CDR3 sequence reads: CASSERGWGNQPQHF. The CDR3 bases are TGTGCCAGCAGTGAAAGAGGTTGGGGCAATCAGCCCCAGCATTTT.

V gene TRBV20-1 combines with J gene TRBJ2-5; TRBD1 matches at 9 bases. The V and J ends lost 5 bases and 7 bases, in that order; junction bases with no gene match: 8. The V gene's germline CDR1 is DFQATT and CDR2 SNEGSKA (reference sequence). This CDR3 has 13 amino acids. The CDR3 DNA follows: TGCAGTGCTGGCCCGGGACAGGGAGTGACCCAGTACTTC. Its protein is CSAGPGQGVTQYF.

The V gene is TRBV5-1, the J gene TRBJ1-1; D uncertain. This CDR3 comprises 14 residues. V gave up 2 bases and J gave up 1 base, with 9 bases separating them. Looked up from germline, CDR1 is SGHRS and CDR2 is YFSETQ. Here the CDR3 reads CASSFRGWNTEAFF. CDR3 DNA: TGCGCCAGCAGCTTCCGGGGTTGGAACACTGAAGCTTTCTTT.

This clonotype has just a few counts. V gene TRBV4-1 combines with J gene TRBJ2-3; 9 bases are shared with TRBD2. From germline, CDR1 is MGHRA and CDR2 YSYEKL. V shed 0 bases, J shed 2 bases, and the junction held 9 bases outside the gene matches. The CDR3 runs 18 residues. As DNA, the CDR3 is TGCGCCAGCAGCCAAGAAAAGTGGGGCGGGAGGGCCACAGATACGCAGTATTTT. This translates into CASSQEKWGGRATDTQYF.

This clonotype has ten or more counts. V and J are TRBV24-1 and TRBJ2-2; TRBD2 matches 7 bases. The CDR3 spans 17 residues. The junction had 5 bases not matched to a gene; V was cut back by 0 bases and J by 2 bases. Germline loops: CDR1 KGHDR, CDR2 SFDVKD. The CDR3 protein is CATSDLASGGNTGELFF. DNA for the CDR3: TGTGCCACCAGTGATTTGGCTAGCGGAGGCAACACCGGGGAGCTGTTTTTT.

The V call is TRBV28, the J call TRBJ2-1; D is uncertain. The end of the DNA is better explained by TRBJ2-7, so the J call may be wrong. There are 16 residues in the CDR3. Germline V gene data show CDR1 as MDHEN and CDR2 as SYDVKM. The CDR3 region has the DNA TGTGCCAGCAGTTTAAATAGGGCAGTTCCCTACAATGAGCAGTACTTC. Translating it yields CASSLNRAVPYNEQYF.

The table lists this clonotype with many counts. The chain employs TRBV5-1 and TRBJ2-7; 7 positions agree with TRBD1. The CDR3 runs to 15 residues. Per germline, CDR1 SGHRS and CDR2 YFSETQ. V lost 0 bases and J lost 3; bases outside the gene matches: 6. CDR3 region: CASSLDRDSHYEQYF. The CDR3 bases are TGCGCCAGCAGCTTGGATCGGGACAGTCACTACGAGCAGTACTTC.

The chain employs TRBV6-1 and TRBJ2-6; no firm D call. The germline V and J ends were trimmed by 6 bases and 0 bases, with 12 bases remaining between them. The CDR3 covers 16 residues. Germline CDR1 MNHNS, CDR2 SASEGT. In DNA form, the CDR3 reads TGTGCCAGCAGCCGCCGGATGAGCTCTGGGGCCAACGTCCTGACTTTC. Residues: CASSRRMSSGANVLTF.

This clonotype was counted many times. The V and J genes are TRBV7-2 and TRBJ2-1; 7 bases match TRBD2. The J segment lost 5 bases and the V segment lost 1 base, leaving 2 bases of the junction unmatched. The CDR3 contains 14 residues. CDR1 is SGHTA and CDR2 is FQGNSA in the germline V gene. CDR3 amino acids: CASSLGTSHNEQFF. Here the CDR3 DNA reads TGTGCCAGCAGCTTAGGGACTAGTCACAATGAGCAGTTCTTC.

This clonotype was recorded at least ten times. This chain connects TRBV11-2 to TRBJ2-4; D may be TRBD1 (6 bases). Germline CDR1 and CDR2: SGHAT and FQNNGV. V was pared by 11 bases and J by 3 bases, with 20 bases between. The CDR3 covers 15 residues. For the CDR3, the DNA is TGTGCCTGCACTACCCGGGCCAGGGGCAAAAACATTCAGTACTTC. As protein: CACTTRARGKNIQYF.

A few counts support this clonotype. V gene TRBV19 combines with J gene TRBJ1-6; 7 bases line up with TRBD1. Trimming took 1 base from V and 7 from J; bases not matched to a gene: 1. Germline lookup yields CDR1 LNHDA and CDR2 SQIVND (reference sequence). This CDR3 region has 14 residues. The DNA of the CDR3 is TGTGCCAGTAGTATAGCACAGGGGAATTCACCCCTCCACTTT. It encodes CASSIAQGNSPLHF. Based on the CDR3 plus reference TRBV19 and TRBJ1-6, the full variable domain is DGGITQSPKYLFRKEGQNVTLSCEQNLNHDAMYWYRQDPGQGLRLIYYSQIVNDFQKGDIAEGYSVSREKKESFPLTVTSAQKNPTAFYLCASSIAQGNSPLHFGNGTRLTVT.

This clonotype has ten or more counts. The chain recombines TRBV18 with TRBJ1-2, with TRBD1 as a possible D gene (5 bases). Per the germline V gene, CDR1 is KGHSH and CDR2 is LQKENI. Trimming left V 2 bases short and J 2 bases short, with 15 bases between. There are 16 residues in the CDR3. CDR3 coding DNA: TGTGCCAGCTCACCAAGTCGACAGCTATTAAACTATGGCTACACCTTC. Its translation is CASSPSRQLLNYGYTF.

This clonotype was counted at least ten times. V gene TRBV11-3 combines with J gene TRBJ2-1, with D possibly TRBD2 on 6 matching bases. The CDR3 contains 16 residues. From germline, CDR1 is SGHNT and CDR2 YENEEA. The ends were cut back, 5 bases at V and 0 bases at J, with 14 bases in the middle. DNA of the CDR3: TGTGCCAGCAGCGCTCCTAGCGACAGCTCCTACAATGAGCAGTTCTTC. It codes for CASSAPSDSSYNEQFF.

The chain has TRBV7-9 and TRBJ1-2, with 12 bases aligning to TRBD1. With 5 bases clipped from V and 6 bases from J, the junction kept 7 bases outside the gene matches. CDR1 and CDR2 from the germline V gene are SEHNR and FQNEAQ (reference sequence). CDR3 length equals 15 residues. The CDR3 is CASSAGTGGADGYTF. In DNA, the CDR3 is TGTGCCAGCAGCGCCGGGACAGGGGGCGCGGATGGCTACACCTTC.

Ten or more counts support this clonotype. The chain links TRBV6-5 to TRBJ1-3, with D unclear. The length of the CDR3 is 17 residues. Trimming stripped 2 bases from V and 6 bases from J, with 20 bases between. The germline V gene encodes CDR1 MNHEY and CDR2 SVGAGI. The CDR3 coding sequence is TGTGCCAGCAGTTACGCCCGATTTGCAAATTCACTAAACACCATATATTTT. Protein sequence: CASSYARFANSLNTIYF.

This clonotype was detected a few times. The chain couples TRBV28 to TRBJ1-4; perhaps TRBD1 as D (5 bases). V lost 6 bases and J lost 8, with 19 bases in between. The CDR3 consists of 15 residues. In germline, CDR1 is MDHEN, CDR2 SYDVKM. CDR3 region: CASSSLGKGHEKLFF. CDR3 nucleotides: TGTGCCAGCAGCTCCTTGGGTAAGGGGCACGAAAAACTGTTTTTT. Variable domain in full (rest from reference TRBV28 and TRBJ1-4): DVKVTQSSRYLVKRTGEKVFLECVQDMDHENMFWYRQDPGLGLRLIYFSYDVKMKEKGDIPEGYSVSREKKERFSLILESASTNQTSMYLCASSSLGKGHEKLFFGSGTQLSVL.

This clonotype was counted at least ten times. This chain connects TRBV12-3 or TRBV12-4 to TRBJ2-3; 8 positions match TRBD2. This CDR3 contains 14 residues. The ends lost 6 bases at V and 2 bases at J; junction bases unmatched: 4. CDR3 DNA sequence: TGTGCCAGCAGACTAGCGGAGACCACAGATACGCAGTATTTT. Translated: CASRLAETTDTQYF.

The chain recombines TRBV5-1 with TRBJ2-2, with TRBD1 matching over 9 bases. The CDR3 covers 15 residues. The junction had 4 bases not matched to a gene; V was cut back by 4 bases and J by 3 bases. CDR1 is SGHRS and CDR2 is YFSETQ in the germline V gene. CDR3 sequence (DNA): TGCGCCAGCAGCCTTGGGACAGGGCACACCGGGGAGCTGTTTTTT. Its protein product is CASSLGTGHTGELFF.

This clonotype was counted ten times or more. The chain employs TRBV7-9 and TRBJ2-7; 8 nucleotides match TRBD2. The CDR3 extends over 15 amino acids. With 5 bases clipped from V and 3 bases from J, the junction kept 9 bases outside the gene matches. The germline gives CDR1 SEHNR, CDR2 FQNEAQ (reference sequence). CDR3 loop: CASSVSRGVLYEQYF. The DNA of the CDR3 is TGTGCCAGCAGCGTATCGCGGGGGGTTCTCTACGAGCAGTACTTC.

This clonotype came up many times. The chain links TRBV6-2 or TRBV6-3 to TRBJ2-3; TRBD2 aligns across 14 bases. The CDR3 is made up of 16 amino acids. CDR1 MNHEY and CDR2 SVGEGT come from the germline V gene. V shed 5 bases and J 6 bases; nucleotides not matched to a gene: 7. In DNA form, the CDR3 reads TGTGCCAGCAGTAAGGGACTAGCGGGAGTCGGGGATACGCAGTATTTT. Translated: CASSKGLAGVGDTQYF.

This clonotype was picked up a small number of times. The chain recombines TRBV7-9 with TRBJ2-1; D gene uncertain. The CDR3 runs to 14 residues. Trimming left V 5 bases short and J 2 bases short, with 10 bases between. Germline V CDR1 and CDR2: SEHNR, FQNEAQ (reference sequence). The CDR3 sequence: CASSASVAYNEQFF. DNA for the CDR3: TGTGCCAGCAGCGCGAGTGTCGCCTACAATGAGCAGTTCTTC.

The chain uses TRBV9 and TRBJ2-3; 10 bases align to TRBD2. This CDR3 spans 16 amino acids. The J segment lost 3 bases and the V segment lost 3 bases, leaving 7 bases of the junction unmatched. CDR1 is SGDLS and CDR2 is YYNGEE in the germline V gene. The DNA of the CDR3 is TGTGCCAGCAGCGCTAGCGGGAGATTGAGAACAGATACGCAGTATTTT. This translates into CASSASGRLRTDTQYF.

In its sample, this clonotype was seen many times. The chain is built from TRBV7-2 and TRBJ1-1, with D maybe TRBD1 (6 bases). Per germline, CDR1 SGHTA and CDR2 FQGNSA. The CDR3 is made up of 14 amino acids. V lost 2 bases and J 4 bases, leaving 11 bases between the germline ends. The CDR3 is CASSLWGAATEAFF. DNA for the CDR3: TGTGCCAGCAGCTTATGGGGGGCGGCCACTGAAGCTTTCTTT.

This clonotype was observed many times. J is TRBJ2-1 and V is TRBV2; a possible D gene is TRBD2 (6 bases). Germline-derived CDR1 and CDR2 are SNHLY and FYNNEI. Trimming pared 6 bases from V and 1 base from J, leaving 13 bases between. CDR3 length equals 15 residues. CDR3 in amino acids: CASRHLAQSYNEQFF. Here the CDR3 DNA reads TGTGCCAGCAGGCACCTAGCGCAATCCTACAATGAGCAGTTCTTC.

Turning to this clonotype: With a much larger clone just one base away, this may be a read error. The V call is TRBV7-2, the J call TRBJ2-5; D unclear. The CDR3 is 13 residues long. Germline CDR1 SGHTA, CDR2 FQGNSA. In DNA, the CDR3 is TGTGCCAGAAGCTTAAATGGTATCGAGACCCAGTACTTC. Protein: CARSLNGIETQYF.